This T cell receptor beta chain was retrieved from a study of T-cell memory formation after mild COVID-19. Whole-study findings and limits: Clonal second-wave expansions that peaked on day 37 had unconfirmed SARS-CoV-2 specificity. CD4/CD8 balance held among clones contracting day 15 to 85, and later expanders leaned CD4+. Most CD4+ clones that shrank were in CM and EM, while CD8+ ones turned up in EMRA. Some clones that responded turned up in pre-infection memory, which suggests that cross-reactive memory joined in.

CDR1 is SGHKS, CDR2 YYEKEE, per germline (reference sequence). This CDR3 has 15 residues. Trimming shortened V by 0 bases and J by 0 bases, and 6 bases separated the two germline ends. TCRdb reprocessed the 5' RACE reads via MiXCR and lists one record per CDR3 protein. The sample shows 250,000 to 350,000 distinct CDR3 sequences, 19% of them seen only once. Regarding this clonotype: Its antigen is not known.

The gene calls are TRBV5-5 and TRBJ2-2; D not certain. Sequencing was done on a sample of PBMCs or a T cell subset sorted from them (not recorded which). This TCR derives from a man between 18 and 29 years old who had mild COVID-19 (a few samples of this study predate the infection). Cell type and time point are not known. The CDR3 DNA sequence: TGTGCCAGCAGCTTGGGGTACTCGAACACCGGGGAGCTGTTTTTT. Protein sequence: CASSLGYSNTGELFF.